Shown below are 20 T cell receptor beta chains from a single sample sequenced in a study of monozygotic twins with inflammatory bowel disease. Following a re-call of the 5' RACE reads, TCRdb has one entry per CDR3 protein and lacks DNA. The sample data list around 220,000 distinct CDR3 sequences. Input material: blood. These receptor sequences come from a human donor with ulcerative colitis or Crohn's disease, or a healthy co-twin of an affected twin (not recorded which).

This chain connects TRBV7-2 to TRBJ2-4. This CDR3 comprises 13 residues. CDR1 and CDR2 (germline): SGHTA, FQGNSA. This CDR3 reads CASSSGRKNIQYF. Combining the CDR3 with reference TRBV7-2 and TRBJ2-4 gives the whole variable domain GAGVSQSPSNKVTEKGKDVELRCDPISGHTALYWYRQSLGQGLEFLIYFQGNSAPDKSGLPSDRFSAERTGGSVSTLTIQRTQQEDSAVYLCASSSGRKNIQYFGAGTRLSVL.

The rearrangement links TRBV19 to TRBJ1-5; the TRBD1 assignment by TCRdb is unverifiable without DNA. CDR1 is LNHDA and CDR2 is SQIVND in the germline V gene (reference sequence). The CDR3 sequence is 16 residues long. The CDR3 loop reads CASSITDRGNNQPQHF.

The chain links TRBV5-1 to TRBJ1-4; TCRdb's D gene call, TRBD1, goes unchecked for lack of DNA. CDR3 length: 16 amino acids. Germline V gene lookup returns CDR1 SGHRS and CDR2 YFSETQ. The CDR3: CASSASFGAYNEKLFF.

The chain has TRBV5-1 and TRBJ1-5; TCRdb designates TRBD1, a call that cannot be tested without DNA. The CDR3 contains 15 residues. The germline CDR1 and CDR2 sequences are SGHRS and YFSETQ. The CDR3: CASSYTGELGQPQHF.

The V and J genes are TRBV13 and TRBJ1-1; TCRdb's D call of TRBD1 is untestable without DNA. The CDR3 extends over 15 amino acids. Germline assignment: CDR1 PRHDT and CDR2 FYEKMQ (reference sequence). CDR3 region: CASSPRDTPNTEAFF.

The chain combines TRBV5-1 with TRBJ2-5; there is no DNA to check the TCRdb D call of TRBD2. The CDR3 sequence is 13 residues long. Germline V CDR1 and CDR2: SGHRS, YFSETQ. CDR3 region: CASSGGLEETQYF.

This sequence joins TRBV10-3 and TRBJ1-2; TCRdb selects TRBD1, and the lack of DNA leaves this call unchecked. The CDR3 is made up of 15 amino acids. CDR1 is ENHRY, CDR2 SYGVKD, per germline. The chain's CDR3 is CAISEPRGDRDGYTF.

The CDR3 reads CSASSGVIYGYTF. V and J are TRBV20-1 and TRBJ1-2; the TCRdb call, TRBD1, lacks DNA for checking. The germline V gene encodes CDR1 DFQATT and CDR2 SNEGSKA (reference sequence). The CDR3 has 13 residues.

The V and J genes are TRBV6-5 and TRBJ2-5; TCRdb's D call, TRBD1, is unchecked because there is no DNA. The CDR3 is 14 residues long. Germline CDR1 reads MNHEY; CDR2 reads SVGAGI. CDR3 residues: CASRYPGGSETQYF.

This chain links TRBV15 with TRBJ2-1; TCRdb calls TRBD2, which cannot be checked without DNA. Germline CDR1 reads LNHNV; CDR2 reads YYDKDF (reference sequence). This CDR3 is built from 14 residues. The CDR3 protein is CATSTSGSSDEQFF. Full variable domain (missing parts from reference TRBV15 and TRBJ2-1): DAMVIQNPRYQVTQFGKPVTLSCSQTLNHNVMYWYQQKSSQAPKLLFHYYDKDFNNEADTPDNFQSRRPNTSFCFLDIRSPGLGDTAMYLCATSTSGSSDEQFFGPGTRLTVL.

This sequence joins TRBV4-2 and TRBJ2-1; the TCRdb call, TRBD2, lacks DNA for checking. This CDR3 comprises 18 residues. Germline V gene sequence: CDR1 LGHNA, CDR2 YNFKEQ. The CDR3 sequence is CASSRQAGGESSYNEQFF.

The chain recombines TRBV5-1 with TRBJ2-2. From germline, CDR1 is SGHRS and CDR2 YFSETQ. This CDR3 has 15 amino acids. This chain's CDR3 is CASMVSASNTGELFF.

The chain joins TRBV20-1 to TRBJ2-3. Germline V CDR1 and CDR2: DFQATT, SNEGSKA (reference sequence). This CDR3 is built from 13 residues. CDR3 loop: CSPHSGDTDTQYF.

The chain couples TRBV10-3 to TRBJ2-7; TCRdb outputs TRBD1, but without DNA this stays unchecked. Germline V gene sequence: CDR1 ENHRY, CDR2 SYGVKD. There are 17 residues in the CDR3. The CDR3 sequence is CAISEAGADRPPYEQYF.

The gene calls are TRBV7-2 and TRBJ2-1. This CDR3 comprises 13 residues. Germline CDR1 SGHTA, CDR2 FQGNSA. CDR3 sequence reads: CASSSAEANEQFF.

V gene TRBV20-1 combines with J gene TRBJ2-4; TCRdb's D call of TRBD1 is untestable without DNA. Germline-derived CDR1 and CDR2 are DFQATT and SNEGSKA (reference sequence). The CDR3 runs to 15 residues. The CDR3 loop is CSAPDASGGAGIQYF.

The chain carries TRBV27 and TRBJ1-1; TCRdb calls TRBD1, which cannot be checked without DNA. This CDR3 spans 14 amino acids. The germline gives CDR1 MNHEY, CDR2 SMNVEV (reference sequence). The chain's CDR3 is CASSFRGQNTEAFF.

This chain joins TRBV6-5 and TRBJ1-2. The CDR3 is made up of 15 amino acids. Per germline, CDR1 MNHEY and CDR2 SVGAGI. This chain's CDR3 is CASSSISRSPYGYTF.

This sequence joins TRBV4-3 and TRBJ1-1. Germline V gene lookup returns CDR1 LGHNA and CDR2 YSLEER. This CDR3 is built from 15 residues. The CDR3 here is CASSQGVGGNTEAFF.

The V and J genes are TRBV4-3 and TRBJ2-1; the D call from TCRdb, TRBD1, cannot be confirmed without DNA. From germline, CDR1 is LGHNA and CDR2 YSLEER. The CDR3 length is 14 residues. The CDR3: CASSQEARGGEQFF.